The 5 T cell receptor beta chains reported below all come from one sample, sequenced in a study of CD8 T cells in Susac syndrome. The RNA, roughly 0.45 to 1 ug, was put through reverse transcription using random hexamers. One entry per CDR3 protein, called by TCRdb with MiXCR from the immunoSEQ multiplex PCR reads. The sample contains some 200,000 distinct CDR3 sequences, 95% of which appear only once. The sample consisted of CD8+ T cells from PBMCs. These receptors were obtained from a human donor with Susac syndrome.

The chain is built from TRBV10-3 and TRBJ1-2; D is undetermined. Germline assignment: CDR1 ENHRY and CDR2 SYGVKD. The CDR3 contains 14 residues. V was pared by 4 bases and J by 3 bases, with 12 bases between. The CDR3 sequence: CAISGGEAYYGYTF. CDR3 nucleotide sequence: TGTGCCATCAGTGGGGGAGAAGCGTACTATGGCTACACCTTC.

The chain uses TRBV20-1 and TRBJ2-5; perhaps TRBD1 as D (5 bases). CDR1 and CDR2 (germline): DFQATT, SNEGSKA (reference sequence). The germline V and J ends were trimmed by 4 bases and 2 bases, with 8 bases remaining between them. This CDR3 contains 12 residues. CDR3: CSAKTGQETQYF. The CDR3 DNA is TGCAGTGCTAAAACAGGACAAGAGACCCAGTACTTC.

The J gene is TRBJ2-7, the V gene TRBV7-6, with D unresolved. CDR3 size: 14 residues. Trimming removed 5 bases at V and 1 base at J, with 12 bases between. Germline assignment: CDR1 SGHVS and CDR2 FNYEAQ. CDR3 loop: CASSNSPGSYEQYF. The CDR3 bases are TGTGCCAGCAGCAATTCTCCCGGGTCCTACGAGCAGTACTTC.

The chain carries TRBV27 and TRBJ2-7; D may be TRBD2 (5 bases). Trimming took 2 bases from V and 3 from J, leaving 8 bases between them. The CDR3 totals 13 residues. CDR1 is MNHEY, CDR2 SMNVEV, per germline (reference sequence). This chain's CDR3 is CASSLTSLYEQYF. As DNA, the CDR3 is TGTGCCAGCAGTTTAACTAGTCTCTACGAGCAGTACTTC.

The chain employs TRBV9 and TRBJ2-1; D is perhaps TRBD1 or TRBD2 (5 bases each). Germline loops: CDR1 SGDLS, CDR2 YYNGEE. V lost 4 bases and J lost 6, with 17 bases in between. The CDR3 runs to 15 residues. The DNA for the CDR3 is TGTGCCAGCAGCAACCAGGGACCACAAAGCAATGAGCAGTTCTTC. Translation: CASSNQGPQSNEQFF.